The next 7 T cell receptor beta chains were all read from a single sample in a study of a mutant IDH1 vaccine in newly diagnosed glioma (dated by TCRdb to the early 2020s). In the paper's terms, the time point label means: baseline, week 1 (first vaccination visit). Sample treatment or condition, as interpreted from the label and publication: pre-vaccination baseline after standard-of-care therapy. The library was prepared using the immunoSEQ multiplex PCR assay. In its TCRdb copy, this immuneACCESS table keeps in-frame sequences only and misses some clones. Where compared with another copy, unresolved V genes explain less than half of these, and the others have no known cause. Here the sample has fewer than 45,000 clones; roughly 89% occur a single time. The ten top clones hold 18% of the sample. Sequenced here: PBMCs, sampled from a glioma patient treated with radiotherapy, temozolomide or both. These receptors originate from a man aged 18 to 30 with glioma.

The J gene is TRBJ2-1, the V gene TRBV7-9; 11 positions match TRBD2. The V gene's germline CDR1 is SEHNR and CDR2 FQNEAQ (reference sequence). The J segment lost 2 bases and the V segment lost 5 bases, leaving 5 bases of the junction unmatched. CDR3 length: 16 residues. DNA of the CDR3: TGTGCCAGCAGCGTCATAGCGGGAGGGACCTACAATGAGCAGTTCTTC. Its protein is CASSVIAGGTYNEQFF.

This chain links TRBV30 with TRBJ1-1; D gene unclear. The germline V gene has CDR1 GTSNPN and CDR2 SVGIG (reference sequence). Trimming removed 0 bases from V and 2 bases from J, with 10 bases in between. This CDR3 region has 14 residues. CDR3 coding DNA: TGTGCCTGGAGTGTGGCAGCAGATAACACTGAAGCTTTCTTT. Translation: CAWSVAADNTEAFF.

The chain uses TRBV5-6 and TRBJ2-7; 10 nucleotides agree with TRBD2. Germline values: CDR1 SGHDT, CDR2 YYEEEE. V dropped 2 bases and J dropped 3; count of bases not matched to a gene: 8. The CDR3 consists of 16 residues. The CDR3 nucleotides are TGTGCCAGCAGCTTTACTAGCGGGAACCTCGGCTACGAGCAGTACTTC. Amino acid sequence: CASSFTSGNLGYEQYF.

V is TRBV7-2 and J is TRBJ1-1; D may be TRBD1 (6 bases). The CDR3 sequence is 15 residues long. V was cut by 5 bases and J by 0 bases, with 13 bases left in between. Germline V gene sequence: CDR1 SGHTA, CDR2 FQGNSA. DNA of the CDR3: TGTGCCAGCAGCCTAACGACAGGAATGAACACTGAAGCTTTCTTT. As protein: CASSLTTGMNTEAFF.

The chain uses TRBV5-8 and TRBJ1-4; 7 bases align to TRBD1. This CDR3 has 15 residues. From germline, CDR1 is SGHTS and CDR2 YDEGEE. The V gene end was trimmed by 3 bases and the J gene end by 5 bases; junction bases not matched to a gene: 7. The CDR3 nucleotides are TGTGCCAGCAGCTGGAGCTCGGGACAGAATGAAAAACTGTTTTTT. Residues: CASSWSSGQNEKLFF.

V gene TRBV7-2 combines with J gene TRBJ2-7; no clear D. Trimming stripped 4 bases from V and 6 bases from J, with 7 bases between. The CDR3 sequence is 11 residues long. Per the germline V gene, CDR1 is SGHTA and CDR2 is FQGNSA. The CDR3 region has the DNA TGTGCCAGCAGCTCCTCTCTCGAGCAGTACTTC. Translation gives CASSSSLEQYF.

The V and J genes are TRBV4-2 and TRBJ1-5, with a possible D match to TRBD1 (6 bases). Germline CDR1 and CDR2: LGHNA and YNFKEQ. CDR3 size: 17 residues. V lost 1 base to trimming and J lost 1 base, with 14 bases between them. Here the CDR3 DNA reads TGTGCCAGCAGCCAAGGGTCCGGGGGCGGGAGCAATCAGCCCCAGCATTTT. It specifies CASSQGSGGGSNQPQHF.